Below, 17 T cell receptor beta chains from the same sample are listed, as sequenced in a study of cytomegalovirus exposure and HLA in healthy donors. Amplification used 60 Vbeta primers and 13 Jbeta primers. Data came from immunoSEQ multiplex PCR; TCRdb stores just in-frame clones and leaves some out. This table holds 150,000 to 200,000 clones, approximately 80% found once. Specimen: PBMCs. The receptors come from a boy aged 5 to 17 in good health and CMV-seronegative.

The chain links TRBV15 to TRBJ1-1; the D gene is possibly TRBD1 (5 bases). The V end lost 0 bases, the J end lost 1 base, and 15 bases lay between the germline ends. CDR1 LNHNV and CDR2 YYDKDF come from the germline V gene (reference sequence). The CDR3 consists of 17 residues. CDR3 residues: CATSRDREPGSNTEAFF. The CDR3 region has the DNA TGTGCCACCAGCAGAGATAGGGAACCAGGGTCGAACACTGAAGCTTTCTTT.

The V call is TRBV4-3, the J call TRBJ1-5; D gene uncertain. V lost 0 bases and J lost 1, with 7 bases in between. Germline assignment: CDR1 LGHNA and CDR2 YSLEER. CDR3 size: 15 residues. The CDR3 DNA sequence: TGCGCCAGCAGCCAAGATAGAGCAAGCAATCAGCCCCAGCATTTT. Translated: CASSQDRASNQPQHF.

The rearrangement uses TRBV9 and TRBJ1-1; the match to TRBD1 covers 7 bases. Germline values: CDR1 SGDLS, CDR2 YYNGEE. The CDR3 spans 17 residues. Losses at the gene ends were 4 bases for V and 1 base for J; bases not matched to a gene: 13. CDR3 DNA: TGTGCCAGCAGCTCCGGGACAGCGCAATATTGGAACACTGAAGCTTTCTTT. Translated: CASSSGTAQYWNTEAFF.

The chain carries TRBV5-1 and TRBJ1-1; the D is unclear. CDR1 is SGHRS and CDR2 is YFSETQ in the germline V gene. This CDR3 spans 15 amino acids. Trimming cost V 0 bases and J 5 bases, with 14 bases left between them. As DNA, the CDR3 is TGCGCCAGCAGCTTGGAGGGCCTGGGGAGGACTGAAGCTTTCTTT. Encoded protein: CASSLEGLGRTEAFF.

The chain is built from TRBV13 and TRBJ2-3, with D hard to call. Germline V gene sequence: CDR1 PRHDT, CDR2 FYEKMQ (reference sequence). V was trimmed by 0 bases and J by 4 bases, leaving 8 bases between them. The CDR3 covers 14 residues. In DNA, the CDR3 is TGTGCCAGCAGCTTAGGGCCCCGGGCAGATACGCAGTATTTT. It is translated as CASSLGPRADTQYF.

For the CDR3, the DNA is TGCGCCAGCAGTGAGGAGGGCAAGGCTTTCTTT. Protein product: CASSEEGKAFF. This rearrangement joins TRBV10-1 to TRBJ1-1; the D is unclear. Looked up from germline, CDR1 is WNHNN and CDR2 is SYGVQD (reference sequence). CDR3 length: 11 residues. Trimming cost V 2 bases and J 11 bases, with 9 bases left between them.

The CDR3 DNA follows: TGCAGCGTTGGGGGGACAGGGAATAACTATGGCTACACCTTC. Translation: CSVGGTGNNYGYTF. The chain couples TRBV29-1 to TRBJ1-2; TRBD1 aligns across 9 bases. The germline V gene encodes CDR1 SQVTM and CDR2 ANQGSEA. Trimming removed 4 bases from V and 1 base from J; junction bases left unmatched: 4. CDR3 length: 14 residues. Full variable domain (remainder filled in from reference TRBV29-1 and TRBJ1-2): SAVISQKPSRDICQRGTSLTIQCQVDSQVTMMFWYRQQPGQSLTLIATANQGSEATYESGFVIDKFPISRPNLTFSTLTVSNMSPEDSSIYLCSVGGTGNNYGYTFGSGTRLTVV.

The V call is TRBV7-9, the J call TRBJ2-1, with D perhaps TRBD1 (5 bases). The ends were cut back, 1 base at V and 6 bases at J, with 13 bases in the middle. The V gene's germline CDR1 is SEHNR and CDR2 FQNEAQ (reference sequence). This CDR3 spans 15 amino acids. The CDR3 nucleotides are TGTGCCAGCAGCTTAGGACAGCCCTCACCCAATGAGCAGTTCTTC. It codes for CASSLGQPSPNEQFF.

The chain employs TRBV30 and TRBJ1-2; D is possibly TRBD1 (6 bases). Looked up from germline, CDR1 is GTSNPN and CDR2 is SVGIG (reference sequence). V lost 0 bases and J lost 5, with 16 bases in between. The CDR3 extends over 15 amino acids. The CDR3 region has the DNA TGTGCCTGGAGTGTGGCCTGGACAGATCATTATGGCTACACCTTC. Amino acid sequence: CAWSVAWTDHYGYTF. Full variable domain (missing parts from reference TRBV30 and TRBJ1-2): SQTIHQWPATLVQPVGSPLSLECTVEGTSNPNLYWYRQAAGRGLQLLFYSVGIGQISSEVPQNLSASRPQDRQFILSSKKLLLSDSGFYLCAWSVAWTDHYGYTFGSGTRLTVV.

The chain recombines TRBV6-5 with TRBJ2-7, with D possibly being TRBD1 (6 bases). The germline CDR1 and CDR2 sequences are MNHEY and SVGAGI. With 2 bases removed from V and 1 base from J, the gap between germline ends came to 6 bases. CDR3 length: 13 residues. This CDR3 reads CASSYRGSYEQYF. CDR3 nucleotide sequence: TGTGCCAGCAGTTACAGGGGGTCCTACGAGCAGTACTTC.

The chain combines TRBV4-1 with TRBJ2-2; possible D gene TRBD2, 5 bases. Germline CDR1 MGHRA, CDR2 YSYEKL. Trimming left V 7 bases short and J 7 bases short, with 16 bases between. This CDR3 comprises 14 residues. CDR3 sequence: CASKEVLVVGELFF. Here the CDR3 DNA reads TGCGCCAGCAAGGAGGTCCTAGTGGTCGGGGAGCTGTTTTTT.

The rearrangement joins TRBV9 to TRBJ2-2; 13 bases map to TRBD2. This CDR3 has 16 amino acids. Germline values: CDR1 SGDLS, CDR2 YYNGEE. Trimming took 3 bases from V and 6 from J; bases not matched to a gene: 5. For the CDR3, the DNA is TGTGCCAGCAGCGGGACTAGCGGGAGCGTCGCCGGGGAGCTGTTTTTT. This gives the protein CASSGTSGSVAGELFF. Based on the CDR3 plus reference TRBV9 and TRBJ2-2, the full variable domain is DSGVTQTPKHLITATGQRVTLRCSPRSGDLSVYWYQQSLDQGLQFLIQYYNGEERAKGNILERFSAQQFPDLHSELNLSSLELGDSALYFCASSGTSGSVAGELFFGEGSRLTVL.

V gene TRBV6-5 combines with J gene TRBJ2-2, with a tentative D call TRBD2 (6 bases). CDR1 and CDR2 from the germline V gene are MNHEY and SVGAGI. The length of the CDR3 is 15 residues. V lost 2 bases to trimming and J lost 4 bases, with 11 bases between them. CDR3 nucleotides: TGTGCCAGCAGTTACGACCGGGAGTTCACCGGGGAGCTGTTTTTT. Translation: CASSYDREFTGELFF.

The chain employs TRBV7-9 and TRBJ1-6; maybe TRBD1 (5 bases). Trimming left V 0 bases short and J 15 bases short, with 12 bases between. Germline loops: CDR1 SEHNR, CDR2 FQNEAQ (reference sequence). There are 13 residues in the CDR3. The CDR3, as DNA: TGTGCCAGCAGCTTAGCGCGGCAGGGTAACCTCCACTTT. The encoded protein is CASSLARQGNLHF. The full variable domain, rest sourced from reference TRBV7-9 and TRBJ1-6, is DTGVSQNPRHKITKRGQNVTFRCDPISEHNRLYWYRQTLGQGPEFLTYFQNEAQLEKSRLLSDRFSAERPKGSFSTLEIQRTEQGDSAMYLCASSLARQGNLHFGNGTRLTVT.

In its sample, this clone was seen once. This chain uses TRBV7-9 with TRBJ1-2; TRBD1 might be the D (5 bases). The germline V gene encodes CDR1 SEHNR and CDR2 FQNEAQ (reference sequence). This CDR3 is built from 14 residues. With 5 bases removed from V and 2 bases from J, the gap between germline ends came to 12 bases. CDR3 loop: CASSPRQSNYGYTF. The DNA for the CDR3 is TGTGCCAGCAGCCCCCGACAGAGCAACTATGGCTACACCTTC.

This chain links TRBV30 with TRBJ2-3; TRBD2 matches at 10 bases. Losses at the gene ends were 2 bases for V and 4 bases for J; bases not matched to a gene: 6. The CDR3 is 15 residues long. Germline V gene data show CDR1 as GTSNPN and CDR2 as SVGIG (reference sequence). The CDR3 nucleotides read TGTGCCTGGAGTTTGCCTAGCGGGAGAGCAGATACGCAGTATTTT. Protein product: CAWSLPSGRADTQYF.

This clone appeared a single time. The rearrangement joins TRBV30 to TRBJ1-2; 8 nucleotides align to TRBD1. Germline V lookup: CDR1 GTSNPN, CDR2 SVGIG (reference sequence). Unmatched junction bases numbered 6, after V lost 3 bases and J lost 6 bases. This CDR3 spans 13 amino acids. CDR3 protein: CAWSKGQGHGYTF. CDR3 sequence (DNA): TGTGCCTGGAGCAAAGGACAGGGCCATGGCTACACCTTC.